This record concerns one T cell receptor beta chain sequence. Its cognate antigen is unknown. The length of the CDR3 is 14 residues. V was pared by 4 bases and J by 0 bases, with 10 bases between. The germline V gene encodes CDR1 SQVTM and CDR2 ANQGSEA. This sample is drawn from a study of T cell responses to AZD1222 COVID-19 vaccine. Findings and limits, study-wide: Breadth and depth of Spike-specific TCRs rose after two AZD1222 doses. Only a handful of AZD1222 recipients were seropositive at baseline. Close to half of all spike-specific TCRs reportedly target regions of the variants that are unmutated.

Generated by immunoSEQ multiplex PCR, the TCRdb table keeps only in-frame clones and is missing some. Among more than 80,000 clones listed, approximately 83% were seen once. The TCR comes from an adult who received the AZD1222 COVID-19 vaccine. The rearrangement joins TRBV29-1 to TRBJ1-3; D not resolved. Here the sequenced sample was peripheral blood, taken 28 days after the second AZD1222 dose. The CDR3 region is CSVALAASGNTIYF. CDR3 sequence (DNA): TGCAGCGTTGCTTTGGCAGCCTCTGGAAACACCATATATTTT.